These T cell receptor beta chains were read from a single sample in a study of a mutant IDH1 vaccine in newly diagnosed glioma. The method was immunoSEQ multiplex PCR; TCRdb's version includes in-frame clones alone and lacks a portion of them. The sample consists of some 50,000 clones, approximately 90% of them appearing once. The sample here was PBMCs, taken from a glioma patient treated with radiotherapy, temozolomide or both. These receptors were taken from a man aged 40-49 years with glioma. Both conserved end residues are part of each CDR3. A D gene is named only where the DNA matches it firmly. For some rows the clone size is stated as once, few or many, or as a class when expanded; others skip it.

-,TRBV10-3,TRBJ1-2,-,TGTGCCATCAGTGAGAACCCAGGGGTTGACTATGGCTACACCTTC,CAISENPGVDYGYTF
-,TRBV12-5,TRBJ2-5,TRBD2,TGTGCTAGTGGTTGGGACGGGGAGACTAGCGGAGAGACCCAGTACTTC,CASGWDGETSGETQYF
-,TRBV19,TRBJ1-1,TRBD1,TGTGCCAGTAGTACCCCTCGGTGGCAGGGGGACACTGAAGCTTTCTTT,CASSTPRWQGDTEAFF
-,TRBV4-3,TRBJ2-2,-,TGCGCCAGCGGGAGAGGGGAGGAAACCGGGGAGCTGTTTTTT,CASGRGEETGELFF
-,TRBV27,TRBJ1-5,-,TGTGCCAGCAGTGTGAGGGGCAATCAGCCCCAGCATTTT,CASSVRGNQPQHF
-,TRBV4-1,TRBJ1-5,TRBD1,TGCGCCAGCAGGCATACCGGGACAGGGGGCAATCAGCCCCAGCATTTT,CASRHTGTGGNQPQHF
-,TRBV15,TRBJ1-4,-,TGTGCCACCAGCAGAGATCGAGGCGAAAAACTGTTTTTT,CATSRDRGEKLFF
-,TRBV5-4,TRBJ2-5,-,TGTGCCAGCAGCTTGTCAGCTCCATTCTTCCAAGAGACCCAGTACTTC,CASSLSAPFFQETQYF
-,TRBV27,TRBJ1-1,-,TGTGCCAGCAGGAGAGGAGTTTTCGGGAACACTGAAGCTTTCTTT,CASRRGVFGNTEAFF
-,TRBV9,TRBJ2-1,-,TGTGCCAGCAGCGGAATTAGGAGCCCGCAGTTCTTC,CASSGIRSPQFF
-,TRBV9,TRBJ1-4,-,TGTGCCAGCAGCGTAGGAGGAGGGGAAACTAATGAAAAACTGTTTTTT,CASSVGGGETNEKLFF
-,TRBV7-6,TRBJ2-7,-,TGTGCCAGCAGCCTACAGGGCTACGAGCAGTACTTC,CASSLQGYEQYF
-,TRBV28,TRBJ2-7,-,TGTGCCAGCAGTGACCCGACGTCCTACGAGCAGTACTTC,CASSDPTSYEQYF
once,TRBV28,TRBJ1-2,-,TGTGCCAGCAGAAACAGGGCTGGCTACACCTTC,CASRNRAGYTF
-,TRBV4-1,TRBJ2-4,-,TGCGCCAGCAGCCTAGGGACTCAAGCCAAAAACATTCAGTACTTC,CASSLGTQAKNIQYF
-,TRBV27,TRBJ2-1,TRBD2,TGTGCCAGCAGGTTTAGCGGGAGGGTCTCCTACAATGAGCAGTTCTTC,CASRFSGRVSYNEQFF
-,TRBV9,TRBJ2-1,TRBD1,TGTGCCAGCAGCGCACAGGGGGCGCCCTACAATGAGCAGTTCTTC,CASSAQGAPYNEQFF
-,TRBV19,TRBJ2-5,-,TGTGCCAGTAGCCGTCGAGAGACCCAGTACTTC,CASSRRETQYF
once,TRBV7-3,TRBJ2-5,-,TGTGCCAGCAGCTTATCCCAGGTTCAAGAGACCCAGTACTTC,CASSLSQVQETQYF
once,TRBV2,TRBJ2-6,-,TGTGCCAGCAGTGTACCTATAGGGTCTGGGGCCAACGTCCTGACTTTC,CASSVPIGSGANVLTF
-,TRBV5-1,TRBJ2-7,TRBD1,TGCGCCAGCAGCTCCGGGACAGTATTCGAGCAGTACTTC,CASSSGTVFEQYF
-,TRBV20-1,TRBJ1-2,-,TGCAGTGCTACGACCAGGGATGGCTACACCTTC,CSATTRDGYTF
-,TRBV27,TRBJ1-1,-,TGTGCCAGCAGTTCCCCGGGAATAAGGTCGAATGAAGCTTTCTTT,CASSSPGIRSNEAFF
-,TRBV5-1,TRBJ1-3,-,TGCGCCAGCAGCCTGGCGGGGAAAGGAAACACCATATATTTT,CASSLAGKGNTIYF
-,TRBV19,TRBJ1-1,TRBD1,TGTGCCAGTAGTCCAAGACAGGGGGCTGTCACTGAAGCTTTCTTT,CASSPRQGAVTEAFF